Listed below are T cell receptor beta chains from one sample, sequenced in a study of Graves' ophthalmopathy and Graves' hyperthyroidism. One entry per CDR3 protein, called by TCRdb with MiXCR from the multiplex PCR reads. This sample yields roughly 400,000 distinct CDR3 sequences, of which 17% are seen a single time; roughly 2.3% belongs to the top ten. The sequenced material came from peripheral blood. These receptors all stem from an adult woman with stable Graves' hyperthyroidism. CDR3s include the opening cysteine and the closing phenylalanine or tryptophan. Fields, in order: clone size, D gene, J gene, V gene, CDR3 DNA, CDR3 protein. D genes are given only for firm matches. Clone size, where shown, is once, few, many, or a class for clones that have expanded.

size: many
D: TRBD1
J: TRBJ1-2
V: TRBV6-1
DNA: TGTGCCAGCAGCCCCATGACAGGGGTGGGCGGCTACACCTTC
CDR3: CASSPMTGVGGYTF

size: many
D: NA
J: TRBJ1-3
V: TRBV7-2
DNA: TGTGCCAGCAGCTTAGCGATAAGAGGGGAAGTTTCACGAAACACCATATATTTT
CDR3: CASSLAIRGEVSRNTIYF

size: many
D: TRBD1
J: TRBJ1-2
V: TRBV5-1
DNA: TGCGCCAGCAGCCCTACGACAGGGGACTATGGCTACACCTTC
CDR3: CASSPTTGDYGYTF

size: many
D: NA
J: TRBJ1-2
V: TRBV29-1
DNA: TGCAGCGTTTACTTCCATAACTATGGCTACACCTTC
CDR3: CSVYFHNYGYTF

size: many
D: TRBD1
J: TRBJ2-2
V: TRBV5-1
DNA: TGCGCCAGCAGCACGGGACAGGGGGCAACGAACACCGGGGAGCTGTTTTTT
CDR3: CASSTGQGATNTGELFF

size: many
D: NA
J: TRBJ2-4
V: TRBV6-1
DNA: TGTGCCAGCACCAATGGGGACGCAGGGAACATTCAGTACTTC
CDR3: CASTNGDAGNIQYF

size: many
D: NA
J: TRBJ2-2
V: TRBV20-1
DNA: TGCAGTGCTAGTTATCAGGGCCGATTCACCGGGGAGCTGTTTTTT
CDR3: CSASYQGRFTGELFF

size: NA
D: NA
J: TRBJ1-2
V: TRBV2
DNA: TGTGCCAGCAGTGTTTCCCAGGCCACCGACTACACCTTC
CDR3: CASSVSQATDYTF

size: many
D: NA
J: TRBJ2-5
V: TRBV6-1
DNA: TGTGCCAGCAGTCTAAACCGGGACCAACCATTACAAGAGACCCAGTACTTC
CDR3: CASSLNRDQPLQETQYF

size: many
D: TRBD2
J: TRBJ2-7
V: TRBV6-2/TRBV6-3
DNA: TGTGCCAGCAGTTACTCTTCTGGGACTATAGAATACGAGCAGTACTTC
CDR3: CASSYSSGTIEYEQYF

size: many
D: NA
J: TRBJ1-1
V: TRBV6-1
DNA: TGTGCCAGCAGGAAGGGGGGGGGGGAAGCTTTCTTT
CDR3: CASRKGGGEAFF

size: few
D: NA
J: TRBJ2-3
V: TRBV24-1
DNA: TGTGCCACCAGTGCGCTAGTTCCCACAGATACGCAGTATTTT
CDR3: CATSALVPTDTQYF

size: NA
D: TRBD1
J: TRBJ1-5
V: TRBV28
DNA: TGTGCCATCCATACAGGGGGCGCGGGCAATCAGCCCCAGCATTTT
CDR3: CAIHTGGAGNQPQHF

size: many
D: TRBD1
J: TRBJ2-7
V: TRBV6-5
DNA: TGTGCCAGCACTAAAATGGACAGGGGGTCCCACGAGCAGTACTTC
CDR3: CASTKMDRGSHEQYF

size: NA
D: NA
J: TRBJ2-6
V: TRBV5-1
DNA: TGCGCCAGCAGCTTGATCAGTGCTGGGGCCAACGTCCTGACTTTC
CDR3: CASSLISAGANVLTF

size: many
D: NA
J: TRBJ1-1
V: TRBV6-1
DNA: TGTGCCAGCACCCCCCCGGGTGGGGGGAACACTGAAGCTTTCTTT
CDR3: CASTPPGGGNTEAFF

size: many
D: TRBD1
J: TRBJ1-2
V: TRBV11-2
DNA: TGTGCCAGCAGCCCTCAGGGGGGAAGCGGCTACACCTTC
CDR3: CASSPQGGSGYTF

size: few
D: NA
J: TRBJ2-7
V: TRBV5-1
DNA: TGCGCCAGCAGCGCCGGATCGTACTACGAGCAGTACTTC
CDR3: CASSAGSYYEQYF

size: NA
D: TRBD1
J: TRBJ2-3
V: TRBV18
DNA: TGTGCCAGCTCCTTCGGGACAGGGCAAGTAGGGACGCAGTATTTT
CDR3: CASSFGTGQVGTQYF

size: many
D: NA
J: TRBJ1-2
V: TRBV28
DNA: TGTGCCAGCAGTTTCGGATGGACGGAATCGTATGGCTACACCTTC
CDR3: CASSFGWTESYGYTF

size: many
D: NA
J: TRBJ1-2
V: TRBV5-8
DNA: TGTGCCAGCAGCTTGGACATCGTCTCTAACTATGGCTACACCTTC
CDR3: CASSLDIVSNYGYTF

size: NA
D: NA
J: TRBJ1-2
V: TRBV20-1
DNA: TGCAGTGCTAGGCCACAAGAGGGAGGCTACACCTTC
CDR3: CSARPQEGGYTF

size: many
D: NA
J: TRBJ1-6
V: TRBV6-1
DNA: TGTGCCAGCGGAAGGGGTCGGGATAATTCACCCCTCCACTTT
CDR3: CASGRGRDNSPLHF

size: many
D: NA
J: TRBJ1-2
V: TRBV12-3/TRBV12-4
DNA: TGTGCCAGCAGTTTGATACGGACCCCTCGTCGTGATGGCTACACCTTC
CDR3: CASSLIRTPRRDGYTF

size: many
D: TRBD1
J: TRBJ2-5
V: TRBV24-1
DNA: TGTGCCACCAGTGATTTGATGGGACAGGGTAAAGAGACCCAGTACTTC
CDR3: CATSDLMGQGKETQYF

size: many
D: NA
J: TRBJ1-1
V: TRBV28
DNA: TGTGCCAGCAGTTCAATCCTGACAGGTTTAAACACTGAAGCTTTCTTT
CDR3: CASSSILTGLNTEAFF

size: many
D: TRBD1
J: TRBJ1-1
V: TRBV28
DNA: TGTGCCAGCAACCCGACAGGGGTCCCGGAGACTGAAGCTTTCTTT
CDR3: CASNPTGVPETEAFF

size: NA
D: NA
J: TRBJ1-2
V: TRBV12-3/TRBV12-4
DNA: TGTGCCAGCAGCCCGAACCAGTATGCCGGTGGGGGCTACACCTTC
CDR3: CASSPNQYAGGGYTF